This TCR beta chain was recorded in a study of blood T cells in healthy people across ages. For the study at large: In model experiments, template switching was able to capture about one barcoded beta molecule for every two T cells that were present.

This CDR3 has 15 amino acids. Germline V gene sequence: CDR1 LGHNA, CDR2 YNFKEQ. The V segment lost 0 bases and the J segment 3 bases; nucleotides outside the gene matches: 3. Alongside a J-beta primer mix, a sample-barcoded 5' primer served in a second PCR lasting roughly 6 to 12 cycles. MiXCR, run by TCRdb on the 5' RACE reads, gives a single entry per CDR3 protein. Found here are around 1,500,000 distinct CDR3 sequences, 40% to 50% of them singletons; the top ten hold approximately 7.9%. This clonotype was recorded a few times. Material: blood. This receptor was identified in a young woman in good health. The genes are TRBV4-2 and TRBJ2-7, with 9 bases identical to TRBD2. The CDR3 here is CASSQDLAGNYEQYF. The CDR3 DNA follows: TGTGCCAGCAGCCAAGACCTAGCGGGGAACTACGAGCAGTACTTC.